The T cell receptor beta chain described here comes from a study of blood T cell repertoires in COVID-19. Study-level background: There were acute and convalescent COVID-19 samples, and they came from the United States, Italy and Spain. PBMCs, B-cell-depleted T cells, or T cells were the source of the cDNA or gDNA that made up the material.

There are 16 residues in the CDR3. The V gene end was trimmed by 0 bases and the J gene end by 2 bases; junction bases not matched to a gene: 5. Per the germline V gene, CDR1 is MNHEY and CDR2 is SVGAGI. Original data processing: How many nucleated cells were present was estimated from reference gene primer amplification. The repertoire was sequenced with immunoSEQ multiplex PCR; TCRdb's copy has only in-frame clones and lacks some. V and J calls and clone size are copied from that table; D and trimming were computed from the DNA. The data show 390,000 or so clones, about 90% seen once. What was sequenced was peripheral blood. The sequence came from a man between 18 and 29 years old with active or convalescent COVID-19. The rearrangement links TRBV6-5 to TRBJ2-7, with 9 positions matching TRBD1. In nucleotides, the CDR3 is TGTGCCAGCAGTTACTCCCTTAGACAGGGGGCCTACGAGCAGTACTTC. It yields the protein CASSYSLRQGAYEQYF.